This TCR beta chain derives from a study of cytomegalovirus exposure and HLA in healthy donors. Background on the study: It was reported in a later analysis that the roughly 120 validation repertoires used the same platform as the roughly 640 first-cohort repertoires.

As to this clone: Its antigen remains unknown.

General study results and limits: Confirmation was obtained in vitro that three CMV-associated chains are specific for CMV antigens. The majority of TCR sequences were rare, yet some public TCRs appeared in many donors.

Here immunoSEQ multiplex PCR was the method, and the copy in TCRdb shows in-frame clones only, minus some. The sample includes 70,000 to 75,000 clones, approximately 94% seen only once; the top ten take 1.5% to 2%. From germline, CDR1 is SGHRS and CDR2 YFSETQ. There are 15 residues in the CDR3. The trim removed 0 bases at V and 3 bases at J, leaving 1 base unmatched. The TCR originated in a young woman in good health and CMV-seropositive. The V call is TRBV5-1, the J call TRBJ2-3; 10 bases agree with TRBD1. The material sequenced was PBMCs. CDR3 coding DNA: TGCGCCAGCAGCTTGGTGGGACAGGGGACAGATACGCAGTATTTT. Protein sequence: CASSLVGQGTDTQYF.